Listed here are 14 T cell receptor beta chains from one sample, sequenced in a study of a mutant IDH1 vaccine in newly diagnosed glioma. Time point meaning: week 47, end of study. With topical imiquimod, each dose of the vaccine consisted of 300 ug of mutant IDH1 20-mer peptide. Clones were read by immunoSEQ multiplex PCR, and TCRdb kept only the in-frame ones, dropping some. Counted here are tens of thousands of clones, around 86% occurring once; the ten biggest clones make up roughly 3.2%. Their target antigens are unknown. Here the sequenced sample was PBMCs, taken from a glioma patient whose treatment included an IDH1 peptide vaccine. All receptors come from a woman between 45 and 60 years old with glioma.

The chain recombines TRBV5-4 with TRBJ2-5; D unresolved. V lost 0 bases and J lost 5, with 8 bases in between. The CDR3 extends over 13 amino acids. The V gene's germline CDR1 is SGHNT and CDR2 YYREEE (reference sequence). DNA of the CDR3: TGTGCCAGCAGCTTGGCCGAAGGGGAGACCCAGTACTTC. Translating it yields CASSLAEGETQYF.

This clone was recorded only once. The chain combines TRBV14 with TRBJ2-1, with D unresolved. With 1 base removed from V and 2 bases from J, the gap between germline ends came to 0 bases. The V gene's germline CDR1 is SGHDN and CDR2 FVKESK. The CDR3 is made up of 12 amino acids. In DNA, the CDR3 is TGTGCCAGCAGCCAAGCCTACAATGAGCAGTTCTTC. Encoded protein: CASSQAYNEQFF.

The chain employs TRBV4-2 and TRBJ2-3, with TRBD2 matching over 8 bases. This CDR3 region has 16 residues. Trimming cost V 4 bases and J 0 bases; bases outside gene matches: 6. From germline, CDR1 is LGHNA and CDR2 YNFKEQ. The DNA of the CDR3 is TGTGCCAGCAGCCCTCAAGGCGGGGGGAGCACAGATACGCAGTATTTT. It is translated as CASSPQGGGSTDTQYF.

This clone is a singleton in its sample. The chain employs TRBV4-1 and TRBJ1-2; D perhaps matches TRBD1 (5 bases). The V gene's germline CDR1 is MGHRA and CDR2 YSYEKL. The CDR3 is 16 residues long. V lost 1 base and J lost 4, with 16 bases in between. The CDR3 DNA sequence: TGCGCCAGCAGCCAAGTCTCCGTACAGGTCCGCTATGGCTACACCTTC. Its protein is CASSQVSVQVRYGYTF.

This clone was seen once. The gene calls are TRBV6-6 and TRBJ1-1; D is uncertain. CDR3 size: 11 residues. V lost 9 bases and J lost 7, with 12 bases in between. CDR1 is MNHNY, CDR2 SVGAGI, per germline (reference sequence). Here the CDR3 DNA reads TGTGCCAGTATAAGCGACGGTGAAGCTTTCTTT. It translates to CASISDGEAFF.

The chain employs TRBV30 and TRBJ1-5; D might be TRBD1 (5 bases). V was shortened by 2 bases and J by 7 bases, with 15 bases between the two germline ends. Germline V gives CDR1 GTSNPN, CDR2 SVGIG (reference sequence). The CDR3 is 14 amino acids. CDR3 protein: CAWSPRTYQQPQHF. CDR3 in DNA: TGTGCCTGGAGTCCGAGGACATATCAACAGCCCCAGCATTTT.

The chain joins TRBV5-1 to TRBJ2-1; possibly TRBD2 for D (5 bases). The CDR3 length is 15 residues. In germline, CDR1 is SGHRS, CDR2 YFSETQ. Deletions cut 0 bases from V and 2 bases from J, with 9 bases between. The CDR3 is CASSLVGVPYNEQFF. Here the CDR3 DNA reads TGCGCCAGCAGCTTGGTCGGGGTACCCTACAATGAGCAGTTCTTC.

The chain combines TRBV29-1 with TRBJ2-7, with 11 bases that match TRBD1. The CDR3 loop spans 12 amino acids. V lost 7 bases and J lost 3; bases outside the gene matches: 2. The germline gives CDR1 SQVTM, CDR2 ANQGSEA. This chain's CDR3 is CSAGTGGYEQYF. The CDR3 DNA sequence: TGCAGCGCCGGGACAGGGGGCTACGAGCAGTACTTC.

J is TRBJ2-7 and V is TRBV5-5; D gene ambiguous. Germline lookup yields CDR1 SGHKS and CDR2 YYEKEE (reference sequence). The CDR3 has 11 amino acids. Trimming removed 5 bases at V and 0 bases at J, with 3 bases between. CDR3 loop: CASRFSYEQYF. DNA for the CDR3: TGTGCCAGCAGATTCTCCTACGAGCAGTACTTC.

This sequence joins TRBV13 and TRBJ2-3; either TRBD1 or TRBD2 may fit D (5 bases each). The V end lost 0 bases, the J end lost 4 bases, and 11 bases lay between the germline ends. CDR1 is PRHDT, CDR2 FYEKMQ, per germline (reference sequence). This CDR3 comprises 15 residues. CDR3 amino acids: CASSLGAEGPDTQYF. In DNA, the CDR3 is TGTGCCAGCAGCTTAGGGGCAGAGGGACCAGATACGCAGTATTTT.

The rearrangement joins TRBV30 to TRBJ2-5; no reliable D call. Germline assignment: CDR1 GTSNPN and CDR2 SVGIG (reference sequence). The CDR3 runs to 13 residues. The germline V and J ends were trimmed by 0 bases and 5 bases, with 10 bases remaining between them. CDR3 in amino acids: CAWSVRRSETQYF. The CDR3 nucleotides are TGTGCCTGGAGTGTACGTAGGTCCGAGACCCAGTACTTC.

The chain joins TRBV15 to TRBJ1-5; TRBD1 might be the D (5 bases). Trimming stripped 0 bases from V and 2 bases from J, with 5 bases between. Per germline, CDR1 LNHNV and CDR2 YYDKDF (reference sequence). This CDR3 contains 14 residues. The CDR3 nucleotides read TGTGCCACCAGCAGAGACAGGGGCAATCAGCCCCAGCATTTT. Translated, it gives CATSRDRGNQPQHF.

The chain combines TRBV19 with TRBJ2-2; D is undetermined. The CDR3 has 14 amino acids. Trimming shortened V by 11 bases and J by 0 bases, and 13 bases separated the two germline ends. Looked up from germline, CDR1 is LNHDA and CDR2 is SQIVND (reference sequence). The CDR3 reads CAGKRQANTGELFF. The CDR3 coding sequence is TGTGCCGGCAAACGGCAGGCGAACACCGGGGAGCTGTTTTTT.

DNA of the CDR3: TGTGCCAGCAGTGCTGGACGAACCTACGGAGAAAAACTGTTTTTT. Translated: CASSAGRTYGEKLFF. This chain uses TRBV2 with TRBJ1-4; D gene unclear. The CDR3 has 15 amino acids. Per the germline V gene, CDR1 is SNHLY and CDR2 is FYNNEI. V shed 4 bases and J shed 8 bases, with 17 bases lying between them.